This T cell receptor (beta chain) came from a study of cytomegalovirus exposure and HLA in healthy donors. The study's findings and limits: Previously analyzed data showed that most TCR beta V segments were productive at a frequency of about 87% or about 30%. Associated with cytomegalovirus, according to the listing, were 150 to 200 TCR beta chains. Analysis was performed later, and it showed HLA-associated TCR beta chains to be more clonally expanded than equally common others.

PCR amplification relied on 60 Vbeta primers (plus 13 Jbeta primers). Generated by immunoSEQ multiplex PCR, the TCRdb table keeps only in-frame clones and is missing some. The data contain some 160,000 clones, over 75% of them singletons. To note about this clone: Antigen unknown.

Germline CDR1 and CDR2: SGHNT and YYREEE (reference sequence). Trimming took 0 bases from V and 1 from J, leaving 13 bases between them. The CDR3 extends over 16 amino acids. This cohort consisted of healthy bone marrow donors. The genes are TRBV5-4 and TRBJ1-1; D gene ambiguous. This sequence was found in a male donor in good health and CMV-seronegative. The sample comprised PBMCs. In DNA form, the CDR3 reads TGTGCCAGCAGCTTGGAAGCCCGGTCTCCGAACACTGAAGCTTTCTTT. Protein product: CASSLEARSPNTEAFF.